This T cell receptor (beta chain) derives from a study of beta chain features in type 1 diabetes. As for this clone: Its specificity is unknown.

Points from the study as a whole: Healthy donors had naive, central memory and Treg TCRB repertoires that appeared less similar than those seen among patients. Patients with type 1 diabetes carried fewer insertions and had more deletions at their VDJ junctions. In every one of the four CD4+ subsets, TCRB CDR3s were moderately but significantly shorter in Type 1 diabetes patients. It was not settled here whether HLA type affects TCRB rearrangement.

The entirety of the isolated RNA underwent reverse transcription, so expressed TCRB transcripts were sequenced. Some 3.3 million reads per sample on average were obtained from naive, central memory and regulatory T cell samples. Repertoires were generated with immunoSEQ multiplex PCR, while TCRdb's copy carries only in-frame clones and drops some. The sample lists 200,000 to 300,000 clones; approximately 10% were seen once. CDR3 size: 14 residues. V dropped 6 bases and J dropped 8 bases, with 18 bases sitting between them. Germline CDR1 and CDR2: SGDLS and YYNGEE. This receptor was identified in a man aged 25 to 40 with type 1 diabetes. The source material was naive CD4+ T cells from blood. V and J are TRBV9 and TRBJ2-1; tentative D call: TRBD1 (6 bases). In nucleotides, the CDR3 is TGTGCCAGCAATTTCGGGACATTTATAGATGAGCAGTTCTTC. Its protein is CASNFGTFIDEQFF. The variable domain in full, with the rest retrieved from reference TRBV9 and TRBJ2-1, is DSGVTQTPKHLITATGQRVTLRCSPRSGDLSVYWYQQSLDQGLQFLIQYYNGEERAKGNILERFSAQQFPDLHSELNLSSLELGDSALYFCASNFGTFIDEQFFGPGTRLTVL.